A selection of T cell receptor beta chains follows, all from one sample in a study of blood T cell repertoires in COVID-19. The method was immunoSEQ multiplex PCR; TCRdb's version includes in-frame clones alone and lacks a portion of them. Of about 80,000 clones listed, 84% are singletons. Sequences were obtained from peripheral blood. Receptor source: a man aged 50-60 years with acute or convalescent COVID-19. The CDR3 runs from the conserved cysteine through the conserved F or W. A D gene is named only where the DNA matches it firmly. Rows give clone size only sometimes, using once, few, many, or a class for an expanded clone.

CDR3nt: TGTGCCAGCAGTTCAAGTGGGCGGGATCGCGCTGAAGCTTTCTTT
CDR3aa: CASSSSGRDRAEAFF
d_gene: .
abundance: .
len: 15
v_gene: TRBV6-6
j_gene: TRBJ1-1

CDR3nt: TGTGCCAGTTCCCCTACGCCTTCAGCGGCCTACGAGCAGTACTTC
CDR3aa: CASSPTPSAAYEQYF
d_gene: .
abundance: .
len: 15
v_gene: TRBV6-5
j_gene: TRBJ2-7

CDR3nt: TGCAGCGGGGGGACAGGGGGCACCATATATTTT
CDR3aa: CSGGTGGTIYF
d_gene: TRBD1
abundance: .
len: 11
v_gene: TRBV29-1
j_gene: TRBJ1-3

CDR3nt: TGTGCCTGGGGGGCCGCAGGGGTTGGAGCTTTCTTT
CDR3aa: CAWGAAGVGAFF
d_gene: .
abundance: .
len: 12
v_gene: TRBV30
j_gene: TRBJ1-1

CDR3nt: TGTGCCAGCAGTTTAACAGCTAACACCGGGGAGCTGTTTTTT
CDR3aa: CASSLTANTGELFF
d_gene: .
abundance: .
len: 14
v_gene: TRBV27
j_gene: TRBJ2-2

CDR3nt: TGTGCCAGCTCACAACGACAGGGGGCAACGAGGGAAAAACTGTTTTTT
CDR3aa: CASSQRQGATREKLFF
d_gene: TRBD1
abundance: .
len: 16
v_gene: TRBV18
j_gene: TRBJ1-4

CDR3nt: TGCGCCAGCAGATCTACGGGGGACCAAGAGACCCAGTACTTC
CDR3aa: CASRSTGDQETQYF
d_gene: .
abundance: .
len: 14
v_gene: TRBV5-1
j_gene: TRBJ2-5

CDR3nt: TGTGCCAGCAGTCTCGAGTTCACTGAAGCTTTCTTT
CDR3aa: CASSLEFTEAFF
d_gene: .
abundance: .
len: 12
v_gene: TRBV28
j_gene: TRBJ1-1

CDR3nt: TGTGCCAGCAGCTTAGGAAGTGGCTTCGTCTACAATGAGCAGTTCTTC
CDR3aa: CASSLGSGFVYNEQFF
d_gene: .
abundance: .
len: 16
v_gene: TRBV7-2
j_gene: TRBJ2-1

CDR3nt: TGTGCCAGTAGCCGACAGGGAAGCTACGAGCAGTACTTC
CDR3aa: CASSRQGSYEQYF
d_gene: TRBD1
abundance: .
len: 13
v_gene: TRBV19
j_gene: TRBJ2-7

CDR3nt: TGTGCCGTCGCGAGGACTAGCGGGGGGGAGACCCAGTACTTC
CDR3aa: CAVARTSGGETQYF
d_gene: TRBD2
abundance: .
len: 14
v_gene: TRBV7-9
j_gene: TRBJ2-5

CDR3nt: TGTGCCAGCAGCTCGACTAGCGGGGCCGGGGATACGCAGTATTTT
CDR3aa: CASSSTSGAGDTQYF
d_gene: TRBD2
abundance: .
len: 15
v_gene: TRBV7-3
j_gene: TRBJ2-3

CDR3nt: TGTGCCAGCAGCGTGGGCGGGGAAAACACCGGGGAGCTGTTTTTT
CDR3aa: CASSVGGENTGELFF
d_gene: .
abundance: .
len: 15
v_gene: TRBV9
j_gene: TRBJ2-2

CDR3nt: TGTGCCAGCAGTTTTGCGCAGGGGGCAGTCTACGAGCAGTACTTC
CDR3aa: CASSFAQGAVYEQYF
d_gene: TRBD1
abundance: .
len: 15
v_gene: TRBV27
j_gene: TRBJ2-7

CDR3nt: TGTGCCAGCAGCCCACCCCTAGGCGGGAGGGCCAATGAGCAGTTCTTC
CDR3aa: CASSPPLGGRANEQFF
d_gene: TRBD2
abundance: .
len: 16
v_gene: TRBV9
j_gene: TRBJ2-1

CDR3nt: TGTGCCAGCAGCACAGGGAGGGGGGATCAGCCCCAGCATTTT
CDR3aa: CASSTGRGDQPQHF
d_gene: .
abundance: .
len: 14
v_gene: TRBV7-8
j_gene: TRBJ1-5

CDR3nt: TGCGCCAGCAGCCACCCCCGGACAGGGGGGAACACTGAAGCTTTCTTT
CDR3aa: CASSHPRTGGNTEAFF
d_gene: TRBD1
abundance: .
len: 16
v_gene: TRBV4-1
j_gene: TRBJ1-1

CDR3nt: TGCGCCAGCAGTGCGGGACTAGCGGATTACAATGAGCAGTTCTTC
CDR3aa: CASSAGLADYNEQFF
d_gene: TRBD2
abundance: .
len: 15
v_gene: TRBV10-2
j_gene: TRBJ2-1

CDR3nt: TGCGCCAGCAGCTTGGGGACAGGGTTACAAGAGACCCAGTACTTC
CDR3aa: CASSLGTGLQETQYF
d_gene: TRBD1
abundance: .
len: 15
v_gene: TRBV5-1
j_gene: TRBJ2-5

CDR3nt: TGTGCCAGCAGCTTAGACGGGGGAACTGAAGCTTTCTTT
CDR3aa: CASSLDGGTEAFF
d_gene: .
abundance: .
len: 13
v_gene: TRBV7-2
j_gene: TRBJ1-1

CDR3nt: TGTGCCAGTAGTCCACGGCGGCAGCCCCAGCATTTT
CDR3aa: CASSPRRQPQHF
d_gene: .
abundance: few
len: 12
v_gene: TRBV19
j_gene: TRBJ1-5

CDR3nt: TGTGCCAGTGATTTGGACAGGCGATACAATGAGCAGTTCTTC
CDR3aa: CASDLDRRYNEQFF
d_gene: TRBD1
abundance: .
len: 14
v_gene: TRBV7-2
j_gene: TRBJ2-1

CDR3nt: TGTGCCGCCTCCACGGGACAGGGATTAGACGGCTACACCTTC
CDR3aa: CAASTGQGLDGYTF
d_gene: TRBD1
abundance: .
len: 14
v_gene: TRBV24-1
j_gene: TRBJ1-2

CDR3nt: TGTGCCAGCAGCGTATACGGGAGTTCCTACAATGAGCAGTTCTTC
CDR3aa: CASSVYGSSYNEQFF
d_gene: .
abundance: .
len: 15
v_gene: TRBV9
j_gene: TRBJ2-1

CDR3nt: TGTGCCAGCAGCTTAGAGCACCGGAACACTGAAGCTTTCTTT
CDR3aa: CASSLEHRNTEAFF
d_gene: .
abundance: .
len: 14
v_gene: TRBV7-9
j_gene: TRBJ1-1

CDR3nt: TGTGCCAGCAGTGTTGGCGAGACCCAGTACTTC
CDR3aa: CASSVGETQYF
d_gene: .
abundance: .
len: 11
v_gene: TRBV2
j_gene: TRBJ2-5

CDR3nt: TGTGCCAGCAGCTTAGGGGGTCGCGGAGGTGGCGCGGTGGAAAAACTGTTTTTT
CDR3aa: CASSLGGRGGGAVEKLFF
d_gene: .
abundance: .
len: 18
v_gene: TRBV11-2
j_gene: TRBJ1-4

CDR3nt: TGCGCCAGCAGCATTGTTTCTAGGGGACAGGACGACTCCTACGAGCAGTACTTC
CDR3aa: CASSIVSRGQDDSYEQYF
d_gene: TRBD1
abundance: .
len: 18
v_gene: TRBV5-1
j_gene: TRBJ2-7

CDR3nt: TGTGCCAGCAGCTTGGGGCAGGGCGTTCAGAATGGCTACACCTTC
CDR3aa: CASSLGQGVQNGYTF
d_gene: .
abundance: .
len: 15
v_gene: TRBV5-4
j_gene: TRBJ1-2

CDR3nt: TGCGCCAGCAGAATTGACAGAGACGGCTATGGCTACACCTTC
CDR3aa: CASRIDRDGYGYTF
d_gene: .
abundance: .
len: 14
v_gene: TRBV5-1
j_gene: TRBJ1-2

CDR3nt: TGCGCCAGCAGCTCTAGCGGGGGGCCGCGAGAGCAGTACTTC
CDR3aa: CASSSSGGPREQYF
d_gene: TRBD2
abundance: .
len: 14
v_gene: TRBV5-1
j_gene: TRBJ2-7

CDR3nt: TGCAGCGTTGAAGGGGGTTCGGGGGGCAATCAGCCCCAGCATTTT
CDR3aa: CSVEGGSGGNQPQHF
d_gene: .
abundance: .
len: 15
v_gene: TRBV29-1
j_gene: TRBJ1-5

CDR3nt: TGTGCCAGCAGCTTAGCGAGGTCACTAGCGGGGGGTCCAGAGCAGTTCTTC
CDR3aa: CASSLARSLAGGPEQFF
d_gene: TRBD2
abundance: .
len: 17
v_gene: TRBV7-2
j_gene: TRBJ2-1

CDR3nt: TGTGCCAGTAGTATAGGGGACACGGGGATTGATTCACCCCTCCACTTT
CDR3aa: CASSIGDTGIDSPLHF
d_gene: .
abundance: few
len: 16
v_gene: TRBV19
j_gene: TRBJ1-6

CDR3nt: TGTGCCACCGTGCCAGGGGGTTCTTCAGAGACCCAGTACTTC
CDR3aa: CATVPGGSSETQYF
d_gene: TRBD1
abundance: .
len: 14
v_gene: TRBV15
j_gene: TRBJ2-5